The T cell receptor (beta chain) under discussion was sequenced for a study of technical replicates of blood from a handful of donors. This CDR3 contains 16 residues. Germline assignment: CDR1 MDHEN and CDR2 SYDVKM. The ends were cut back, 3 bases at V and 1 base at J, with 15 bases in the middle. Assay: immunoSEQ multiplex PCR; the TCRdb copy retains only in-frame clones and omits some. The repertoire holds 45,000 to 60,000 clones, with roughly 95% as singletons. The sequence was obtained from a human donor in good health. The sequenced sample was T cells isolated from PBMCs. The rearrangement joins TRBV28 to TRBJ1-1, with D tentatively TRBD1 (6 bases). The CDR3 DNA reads TGTGCCAGCAGTTTGCCCGAGGGGGGGAGGAACACTGAAGCTTTCTTT. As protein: CASSLPEGGRNTEAFF.